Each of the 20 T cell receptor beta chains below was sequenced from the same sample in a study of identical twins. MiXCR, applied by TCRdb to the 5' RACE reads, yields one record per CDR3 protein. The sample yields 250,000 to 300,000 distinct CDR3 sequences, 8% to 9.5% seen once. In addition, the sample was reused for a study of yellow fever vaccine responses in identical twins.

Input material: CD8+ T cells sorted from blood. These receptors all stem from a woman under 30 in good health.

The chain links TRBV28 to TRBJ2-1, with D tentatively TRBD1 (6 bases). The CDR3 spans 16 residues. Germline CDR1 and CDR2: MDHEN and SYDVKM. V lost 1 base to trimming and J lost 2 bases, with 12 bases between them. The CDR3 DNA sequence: TGTGCCAGCAGTTTATCGGACAGTGGGACCTACAATGAGCAGTTCTTC. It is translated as CASSLSDSGTYNEQFF.

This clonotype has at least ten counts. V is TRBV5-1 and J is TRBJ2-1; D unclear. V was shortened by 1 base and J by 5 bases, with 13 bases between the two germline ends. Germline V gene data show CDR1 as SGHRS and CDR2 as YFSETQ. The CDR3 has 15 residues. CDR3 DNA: TGCGCCAGCAGCTTGATTCTGGGTGTGGACAATGAGCAGTTCTTC. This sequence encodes CASSLILGVDNEQFF.

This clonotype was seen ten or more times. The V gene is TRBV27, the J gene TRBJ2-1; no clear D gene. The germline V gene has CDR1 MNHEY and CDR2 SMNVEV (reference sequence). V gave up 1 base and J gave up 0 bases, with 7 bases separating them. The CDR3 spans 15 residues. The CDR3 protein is CASSLYRASYNEQFF. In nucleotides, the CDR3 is TGTGCCAGCAGTTTATATCGGGCCTCCTACAATGAGCAGTTCTTC.

The CDR3 DNA reads as TGTGCCAGCGATGGCACCAGCCGGGAATTCTACGAGCAGTACTTC. Its protein product is CASDGTSREFYEQYF. The chain combines TRBV6-4 with TRBJ2-7; a possible D gene is TRBD2 (5 bases). Trimming took off 8 bases at V and 3 bases at J, with 20 bases between the two ends. This CDR3 has 15 residues. The germline V gene has CDR1 MRHNA and CDR2 SNTAGT.

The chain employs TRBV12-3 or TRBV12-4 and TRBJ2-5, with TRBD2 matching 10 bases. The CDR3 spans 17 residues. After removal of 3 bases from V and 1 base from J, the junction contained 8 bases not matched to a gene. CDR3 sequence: CASSFGSGGPLQETQYF. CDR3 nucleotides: TGTGCCAGCAGTTTCGGTAGCGGGGGGCCCCTCCAAGAGACCCAGTACTTC.

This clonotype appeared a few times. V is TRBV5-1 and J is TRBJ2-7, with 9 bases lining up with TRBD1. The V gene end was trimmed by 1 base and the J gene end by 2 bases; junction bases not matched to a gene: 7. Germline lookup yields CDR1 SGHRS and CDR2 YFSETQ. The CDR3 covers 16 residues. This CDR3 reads CASSLSQRQGAYEQYF. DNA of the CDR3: TGCGCCAGCAGCTTGTCTCAAAGACAGGGGGCCTACGAGCAGTACTTC.

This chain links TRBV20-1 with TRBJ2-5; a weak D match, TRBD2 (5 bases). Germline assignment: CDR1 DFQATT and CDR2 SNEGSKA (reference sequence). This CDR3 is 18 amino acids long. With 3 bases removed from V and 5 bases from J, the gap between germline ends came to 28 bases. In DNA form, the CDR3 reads TGCAGTGCTAGTTTGCCCGCGGCGGGCGGATCAGGAGGTGAGACCCAGTACTTC. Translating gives CSASLPAAGGSGGETQYF.

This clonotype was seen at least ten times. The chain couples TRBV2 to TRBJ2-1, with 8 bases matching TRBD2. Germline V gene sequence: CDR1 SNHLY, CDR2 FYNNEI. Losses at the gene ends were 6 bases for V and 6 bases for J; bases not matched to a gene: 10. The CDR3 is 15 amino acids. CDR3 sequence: CASSAGGADPNEQFF. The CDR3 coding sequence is TGTGCCAGCAGCGCCGGGGGGGCCGATCCCAATGAGCAGTTCTTC.

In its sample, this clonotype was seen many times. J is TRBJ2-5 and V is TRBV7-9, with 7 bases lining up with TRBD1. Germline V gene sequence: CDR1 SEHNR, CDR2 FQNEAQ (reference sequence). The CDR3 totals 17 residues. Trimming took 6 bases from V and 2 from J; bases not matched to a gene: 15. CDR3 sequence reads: CASSQPQTGSGQETQYF. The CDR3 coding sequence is TGTGCCAGCAGTCAACCCCAGACAGGGTCCGGGCAAGAGACCCAGTACTTC.

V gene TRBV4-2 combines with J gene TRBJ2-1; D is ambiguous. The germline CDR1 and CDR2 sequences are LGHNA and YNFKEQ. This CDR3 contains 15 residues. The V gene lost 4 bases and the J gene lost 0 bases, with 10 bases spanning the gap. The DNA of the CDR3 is TGTGCCAGCAGCCCCCCCAGGAGCTCCTACAATGAGCAGTTCTTC. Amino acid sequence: CASSPPRSSYNEQFF.

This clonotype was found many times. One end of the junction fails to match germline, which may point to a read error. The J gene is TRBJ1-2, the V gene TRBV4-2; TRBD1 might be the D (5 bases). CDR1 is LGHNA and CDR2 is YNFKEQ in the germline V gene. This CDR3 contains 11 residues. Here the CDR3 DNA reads TGTGCCAGCAGCCAAGCGGGGGGTTTTTTCTTC. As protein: CASSQAGGFFF.

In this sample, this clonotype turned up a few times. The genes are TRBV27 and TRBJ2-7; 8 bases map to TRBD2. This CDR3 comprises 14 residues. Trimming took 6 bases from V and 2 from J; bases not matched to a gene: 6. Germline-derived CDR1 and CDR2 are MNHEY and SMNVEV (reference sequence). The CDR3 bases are TGTGCCAGCAGCCACTTCGGGGGGGCCTACGAGCAGTACTTC. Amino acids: CASSHFGGAYEQYF.

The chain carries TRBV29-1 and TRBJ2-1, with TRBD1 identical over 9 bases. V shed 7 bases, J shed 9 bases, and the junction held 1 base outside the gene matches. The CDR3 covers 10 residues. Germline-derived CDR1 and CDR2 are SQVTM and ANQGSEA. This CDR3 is CSAGQGEQFF. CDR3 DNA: TGCAGCGCGGGACAGGGTGAGCAGTTCTTC.

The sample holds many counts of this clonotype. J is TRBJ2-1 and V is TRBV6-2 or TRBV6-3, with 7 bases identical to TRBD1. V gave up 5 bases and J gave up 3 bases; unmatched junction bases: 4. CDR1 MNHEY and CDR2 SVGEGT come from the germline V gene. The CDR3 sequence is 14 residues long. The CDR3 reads CASSPRDSYNEQFF. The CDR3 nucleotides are TGTGCCAGCAGTCCCCGGGACAGCTACAATGAGCAGTTCTTC.

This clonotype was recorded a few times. CDR3 loop: CASSSDRGELFF. DNA of the CDR3: TGTGCCAGCAGCTCCGATCGCGGGGAGCTGTTTTTT. J is TRBJ2-2 and V is TRBV7-3; D gene unclear. Trimming left V 4 bases short and J 7 bases short, with 7 bases between. CDR3 length: 12 residues. Germline CDR1 is SGHTA and CDR2 is FQGTGA.

In nucleotides, the CDR3 is TGTGCCTGGAGCGTGGGACCGGGAGATACGCAGTATTTT. It yields the protein CAWSVGPGDTQYF. The J gene is TRBJ2-3, the V gene TRBV30; D may correspond to TRBD1 or TRBD2 (5 bases each). The germline V gene has CDR1 GTSNPN and CDR2 SVGIG (reference sequence). This CDR3 has 13 residues. Trimming cost V 3 bases and J 5 bases, with 12 bases left between them.

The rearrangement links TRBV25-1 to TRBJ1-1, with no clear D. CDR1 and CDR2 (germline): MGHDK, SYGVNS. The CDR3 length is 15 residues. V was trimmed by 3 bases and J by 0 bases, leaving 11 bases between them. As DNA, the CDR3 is TGTGCCAGCAGTGATTCTGGTGTAATGAACACTGAAGCTTTCTTT. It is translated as CASSDSGVMNTEAFF. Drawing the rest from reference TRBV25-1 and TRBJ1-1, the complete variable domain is EADIYQTPRYLVIGTGKKITLECSQTMGHDKMYWYQQDPGMELHLIHYSYGVNSTEKGDLSSESTVSRIRTEHFPLTLESARPSHTSQYLCASSDSGVMNTEAFFGQGTRLTVV.

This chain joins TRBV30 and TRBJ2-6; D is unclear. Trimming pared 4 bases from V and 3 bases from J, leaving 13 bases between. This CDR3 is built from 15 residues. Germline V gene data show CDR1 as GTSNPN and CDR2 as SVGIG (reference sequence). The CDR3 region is CAWTQDVGGANVLTF. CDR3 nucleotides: TGTGCCTGGACCCAAGATGTGGGTGGGGCCAACGTCCTGACTTTC.

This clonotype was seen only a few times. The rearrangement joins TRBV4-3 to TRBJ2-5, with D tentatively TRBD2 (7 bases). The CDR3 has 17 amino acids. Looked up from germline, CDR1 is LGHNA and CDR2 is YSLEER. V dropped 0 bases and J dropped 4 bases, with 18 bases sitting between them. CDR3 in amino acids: CASSQESGGTMAETQYF. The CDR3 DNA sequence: TGCGCCAGCAGCCAAGAATCGGGGGGCACAATGGCAGAGACCCAGTACTTC.

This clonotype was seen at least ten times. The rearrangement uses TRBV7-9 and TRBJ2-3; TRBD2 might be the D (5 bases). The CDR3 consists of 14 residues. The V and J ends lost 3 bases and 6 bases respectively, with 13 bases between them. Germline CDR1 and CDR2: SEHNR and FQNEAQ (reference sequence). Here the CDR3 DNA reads TGTGCCAGCAGCTTCCCCCCCGGGGTTGATACGCAGTATTTT. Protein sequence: CASSFPPGVDTQYF.